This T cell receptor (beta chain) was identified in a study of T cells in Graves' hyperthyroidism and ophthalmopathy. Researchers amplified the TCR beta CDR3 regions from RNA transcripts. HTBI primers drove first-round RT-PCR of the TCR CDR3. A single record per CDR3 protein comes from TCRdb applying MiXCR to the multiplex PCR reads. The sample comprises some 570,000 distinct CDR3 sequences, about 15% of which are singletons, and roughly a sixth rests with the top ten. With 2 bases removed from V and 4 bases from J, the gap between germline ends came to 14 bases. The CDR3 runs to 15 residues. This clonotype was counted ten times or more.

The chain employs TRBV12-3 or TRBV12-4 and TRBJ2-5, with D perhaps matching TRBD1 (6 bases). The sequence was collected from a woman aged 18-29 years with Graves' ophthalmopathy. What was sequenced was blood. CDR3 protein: CASSLSTGIRETQYF. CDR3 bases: TGTGCCAGCAGTTTATCTACAGGGATTAGAGAGACCCAGTACTTC.